This T cell receptor (beta chain) was identified during a study of T cell changes during pregnancy in multiple sclerosis. V shed 6 bases and J 2 bases; nucleotides not matched to a gene: 9. This CDR3 is 15 amino acids long. CDR1 is MNHNY and CDR2 is SVGAGI in the germline V gene (reference sequence). TCRdb keeps only in-frame clones here, not all; method: immunoSEQ multiplex PCR. The table shows under 75,000 clones, with roughly 92% occurring only once. The sample was CD8+ T cells from peripheral blood mononuclear cells, taken in the second trimester of pregnancy. The receptor was derived from a female donor with multiple sclerosis, enrolled in a pregnancy study. The chain uses TRBV6-6 and TRBJ1-1, with TRBD1 matching over 7 bases. The CDR3 DNA reads TGTGCCAGCAGCCATACACAGGGGCGTAACACTGAAGCTTTCTTT. Translating it yields CASSHTQGRNTEAFF.